These T cell receptor beta chains were read from a single sample in a study of vaccination effects on CD4 cells after COVID-19. Sequencing used immunoSEQ multiplex PCR; TCRdb keeps in-frame clones, though not all of them. The table has about 69,000 clones, just under 75% seen once. These TCRs are of unknown antigen specificity. The material sequenced was CD4+ T cells from PBMCs cultured with HCoV-229E spike peptides, taken after COVID-19 vaccination. These receptors all come from a human donor who received a COVID-19 vaccine. CDR3s include the opening cysteine and the closing phenylalanine or tryptophan. The D gene is left open where the match is weak. Rows give clone size only sometimes, using once, few, many, or a class for an expanded clone.

J gene: TRBJ2-5
clone size: -
V gene: TRBV18
D gene: -
CDR3 protein: CASSPPEIQETQYF
CDR3 DNA: TGTGCCAGCTCACCACCGGAGATCCAAGAGACCCAGTACTTC

J gene: TRBJ2-3
clone size: -
V gene: TRBV28
D gene: -
CDR3 protein: CASSAVWGVPDTQYF
CDR3 DNA: TGTGCCAGCAGTGCGGTTTGGGGGGTCCCAGATACGCAGTATTTT

J gene: TRBJ1-6
clone size: few
V gene: TRBV27
D gene: TRBD1
CDR3 protein: CASSLWTGGYNSPLHF
CDR3 DNA: TGTGCCAGCAGTCTATGGACAGGGGGCTATAATTCACCCCTCCACTTT

J gene: TRBJ1-1
clone size: many
V gene: TRBV19
D gene: -
CDR3 protein: CASSLGQVPNTEAFF
CDR3 DNA: TGTGCCAGTAGTCTCGGACAAGTCCCGAACACTGAAGCTTTCTTT

J gene: TRBJ2-6
clone size: -
V gene: TRBV5-5
D gene: -
CDR3 protein: CASSFNPAGANVLTF
CDR3 DNA: TGTGCCAGCAGCTTTAATCCGGCTGGGGCCAACGTCCTGACTTTC

J gene: TRBJ2-2
clone size: once
V gene: TRBV7-3
D gene: -
CDR3 protein: CASSLNPGTGELFF
CDR3 DNA: TGTGCCAGCAGCTTAAATCCGGGCACCGGGGAGCTGTTTTTT

J gene: TRBJ2-1
clone size: -
V gene: TRBV24-1
D gene: TRBD2
CDR3 protein: CATSDSLADSYNEQFF
CDR3 DNA: TGTGCCACCAGTGACTCCCTAGCGGACTCCTACAATGAGCAGTTCTTC

J gene: TRBJ1-1
clone size: -
V gene: TRBV9
D gene: TRBD1
CDR3 protein: CASRRGQGNTEAFF
CDR3 DNA: TGTGCCAGCAGAAGGGGACAGGGGAACACTGAAGCTTTCTTT

J gene: TRBJ1-6
clone size: -
V gene: TRBV7-2
D gene: -
CDR3 protein: CASSFSRMGSPLHF
CDR3 DNA: TGTGCCAGCAGCTTTTCTCGGATGGGTTCACCCCTCCACTTT

J gene: TRBJ2-1
clone size: -
V gene: TRBV5-1
D gene: TRBD2
CDR3 protein: CASSSNGGSSYNEQFF
CDR3 DNA: TGCGCCAGCAGCTCAAACGGGGGGAGCTCCTACAATGAGCAGTTCTTC

J gene: TRBJ1-1
clone size: once
V gene: TRBV6-5
D gene: -
CDR3 protein: CASSFVTTEAFF
CDR3 DNA: TGTGCCAGCAGCTTCGTTACCACTGAAGCTTTCTTT

J gene: TRBJ1-1
clone size: -
V gene: TRBV6-6
D gene: -
CDR3 protein: CASTPRANTEAFF
CDR3 DNA: TGTGCCAGCACCCCCAGGGCGAACACTGAAGCTTTCTTT

J gene: TRBJ1-1
clone size: -
V gene: TRBV18
D gene: -
CDR3 protein: CASSPPLSRFTEAFF
CDR3 DNA: TGTGCCAGCTCACCACCGCTATCCAGATTCACTGAAGCTTTCTTT

J gene: TRBJ1-2
clone size: -
V gene: TRBV6-4
D gene: TRBD1
CDR3 protein: CASSDPGQGQGYTF
CDR3 DNA: TGTGCCAGCAGTGACCCGGGACAGGGTCAGGGCTACACCTTC

J gene: TRBJ2-2
clone size: -
V gene: TRBV4-1
D gene: -
CDR3 protein: CASSQGRGTGELFF
CDR3 DNA: TGCGCCAGCAGCCAAGGCAGGGGCACCGGGGAGCTGTTTTTT

J gene: TRBJ1-1
clone size: -
V gene: TRBV6-1
D gene: -
CDR3 protein: CASSEGIGLMNTEAFF
CDR3 DNA: TGTGCCAGCAGTGAGGGGATCGGTCTAATGAACACTGAAGCTTTCTTT

J gene: TRBJ1-1
clone size: few
V gene: TRBV7-3
D gene: TRBD1
CDR3 protein: CASSLTGGGTEAFF
CDR3 DNA: TGTGCCAGCAGCTTGACAGGGGGTGGCACTGAAGCTTTCTTT

J gene: TRBJ1-5
clone size: -
V gene: TRBV24-1
D gene: TRBD1
CDR3 protein: CATTPMGQTGPSQPQHF
CDR3 DNA: TGTGCCACCACTCCTATGGGACAGACTGGGCCCAGTCAGCCCCAGCATTTT

J gene: TRBJ2-5
clone size: -
V gene: TRBV29-1
D gene: TRBD2
CDR3 protein: CSHGTSQAETQYF
CDR3 DNA: TGCAGCCACGGGACTAGCCAGGCAGAGACCCAGTACTTC

J gene: TRBJ1-4
clone size: few
V gene: TRBV9
D gene: TRBD1
CDR3 protein: CASSVTGATNEKLFF
CDR3 DNA: TGTGCCAGCAGCGTCACAGGGGCAACTAATGAAAAACTGTTTTTT

J gene: TRBJ2-1
clone size: -
V gene: TRBV7-8
D gene: TRBD1
CDR3 protein: CASSLGQQGSHEQFF
CDR3 DNA: TGTGCCAGCAGCCTGGGACAGCAGGGTTCCCATGAGCAGTTCTTC

J gene: TRBJ2-5
clone size: -
V gene: TRBV18
D gene: TRBD1
CDR3 protein: CASSPPSRGQETQYF
CDR3 DNA: TGTGCCAGCTCACCACCGTCCAGGGGGCAAGAGACCCAGTACTTC

J gene: TRBJ2-2
clone size: -
V gene: TRBV7-3
D gene: TRBD1
CDR3 protein: CASSLTTGRDTGELFF
CDR3 DNA: TGTGCCAGCAGCTTAACGACAGGGCGTGACACCGGGGAGCTGTTTTTT

J gene: TRBJ2-5
clone size: -
V gene: TRBV24-1
D gene: -
CDR3 protein: CATSDFSAGAKETQYF
CDR3 DNA: TGTGCCACCAGTGATTTTTCGGCGGGGGCCAAAGAGACCCAGTACTTC

J gene: TRBJ1-2
clone size: -
V gene: TRBV2
D gene: -
CDR3 protein: CASSGGVTRLYGYTF
CDR3 DNA: TGTGCCAGCAGTGGGGGTGTGACACGACTTTATGGCTACACCTTC

J gene: TRBJ1-2
clone size: -
V gene: TRBV2
D gene: TRBD1
CDR3 protein: CASSRDRGFGYTF
CDR3 DNA: TGTGCCAGCAGTCGGGACAGGGGTTTTGGCTACACCTTC

J gene: TRBJ2-2
clone size: -
V gene: TRBV2
D gene: TRBD2
CDR3 protein: CASGTSSGGELFF
CDR3 DNA: TGTGCCAGTGGGACTAGCAGTGGCGGGGAGCTGTTTTTT

J gene: TRBJ1-1
clone size: -
V gene: TRBV18
D gene: -
CDR3 protein: CASSPRHTVNTEAFF
CDR3 DNA: TGTGCCAGCTCACCTAGACATACAGTGAACACTGAAGCTTTCTTT

J gene: TRBJ2-1
clone size: -
V gene: TRBV24-1
D gene: TRBD2
CDR3 protein: CATSSTGGAGNEQFF
CDR3 DNA: TGTGCCACCTCCTCCACCGGGGGGGCGGGCAATGAGCAGTTCTTC

J gene: TRBJ1-6
clone size: -
V gene: TRBV5-8
D gene: -
CDR3 protein: CATKTASSYNSPLHF
CDR3 DNA: TGTGCCACCAAGACAGCCAGCTCCTATAATTCACCCCTCCACTTT

J gene: TRBJ1-2
clone size: -
V gene: TRBV7-2
D gene: -
CDR3 protein: CASSPHRLSTNYGYTF
CDR3 DNA: TGTGCCAGCAGCCCACACAGGCTATCCACTAACTATGGCTACACCTTC

J gene: TRBJ2-3
clone size: few
V gene: TRBV28
D gene: TRBD1
CDR3 protein: CASSDRVPDTQYF
CDR3 DNA: TGTGCCAGCAGCGACAGGGTCCCAGATACGCAGTATTTT

J gene: TRBJ2-3
clone size: -
V gene: TRBV5-6
D gene: -
CDR3 protein: CASSLLGGTDTQYF
CDR3 DNA: TGTGCCAGCAGCTTGCTGGGGGGCACAGATACGCAGTATTTT

J gene: TRBJ1-4
clone size: -
V gene: TRBV6-5
D gene: -
CDR3 protein: CASSNGVQKLFF
CDR3 DNA: TGTGCCAGCAGTAATGGGGTACAAAAACTGTTTTTT

J gene: TRBJ1-6
clone size: -
V gene: TRBV10-2
D gene: -
CDR3 protein: CASSVVTGHNSPLHF
CDR3 DNA: TGCGCCAGCAGTGTCGTTACAGGGCATAATTCACCCCTCCACTTT

J gene: TRBJ1-1
clone size: -
V gene: TRBV7-9
D gene: TRBD1
CDR3 protein: CASSLQGAGEAFF
CDR3 DNA: TGTGCCAGCAGCTTACAGGGGGCCGGTGAAGCTTTCTTT

J gene: TRBJ2-3
clone size: -
V gene: TRBV5-1
D gene: -
CDR3 protein: CASSVRGSTDTQYF
CDR3 DNA: TGCGCCAGCAGTGTGCGGGGTAGCACAGATACGCAGTATTTT

J gene: TRBJ1-5
clone size: -
V gene: TRBV2
D gene: -
CDR3 protein: CASTGTENQPQHF
CDR3 DNA: TGTGCCAGCACCGGGACGGAGAACCAGCCCCAGCATTTT

J gene: TRBJ2-2
clone size: -
V gene: TRBV9
D gene: -
CDR3 protein: CASSVALGQTNTGELFF
CDR3 DNA: TGTGCCAGCAGCGTAGCTTTAGGCCAGACGAACACCGGGGAGCTGTTTTTT

J gene: TRBJ1-4
clone size: few
V gene: TRBV18
D gene: -
CDR3 protein: CASSPPSRGEKLFF
CDR3 DNA: TGTGCCAGCTCACCACCGTCAAGGGGTGAAAAACTGTTTTTT

J gene: TRBJ1-1
clone size: -
V gene: TRBV5-1
D gene: -
CDR3 protein: CASSRGEGAGGTEAFF
CDR3 DNA: TGCGCCAGCAGCCGTGGTGAGGGAGCGGGGGGAACTGAAGCTTTCTTT

J gene: TRBJ2-2
clone size: -
V gene: TRBV9
D gene: -
CDR3 protein: CASTPNTGELFF
CDR3 DNA: TGTGCCAGCACCCCGAACACCGGGGAGCTGTTTTTT

J gene: TRBJ1-1
clone size: -
V gene: TRBV11-2
D gene: TRBD1
CDR3 protein: CASRPEGAGEAFF
CDR3 DNA: TGTGCCAGCAGACCAGAGGGGGCTGGTGAAGCTTTCTTT

J gene: TRBJ2-2
clone size: -
V gene: TRBV6-2/TRBV6-3
D gene: -
CDR3 protein: CASSLVGADTGELFF
CDR3 DNA: TGTGCCAGCAGTTTGGTGGGGGCGGACACCGGGGAGCTGTTTTTT

J gene: TRBJ2-1
clone size: few
V gene: TRBV4-1
D gene: TRBD1
CDR3 protein: CASSRRTGIELGNEQFF
CDR3 DNA: TGCGCCAGCAGCCGAAGGACAGGGATTGAGCTGGGCAATGAGCAGTTCTTC

J gene: TRBJ1-1
clone size: once
V gene: TRBV9
D gene: -
CDR3 protein: CASTRSPMNTEAFF
CDR3 DNA: TGTGCCAGCACCCGATCCCCCATGAACACTGAAGCTTTCTTT

J gene: TRBJ2-2
clone size: -
V gene: TRBV5-1
D gene: -
CDR3 protein: CASSWNGDTGELFF
CDR3 DNA: TGCGCCAGCAGCTGGAACGGTGATACCGGGGAGCTGTTTTTT

J gene: TRBJ1-4
clone size: once
V gene: TRBV4-1
D gene: -
CDR3 protein: CASRRGEGEKLFF
CDR3 DNA: TGCGCCAGCCGCCGGGGGGAGGGCGAAAAACTGTTTTTT

J gene: TRBJ1-3
clone size: -
V gene: TRBV4-2
D gene: -
CDR3 protein: CASSQQGFSGNTIYF
CDR3 DNA: TGTGCCAGCAGCCAACAGGGGTTCTCTGGAAACACCATATATTTT

J gene: TRBJ2-5
clone size: -
V gene: TRBV7-2
D gene: -
CDR3 protein: CASSLAQGGTQYF
CDR3 DNA: TGTGCCAGCAGCTTAGCACAGGGTGGGACCCAGTACTTC

J gene: TRBJ1-3
clone size: -
V gene: TRBV19
D gene: -
CDR3 protein: CASSRPGAGEEGNTIYF
CDR3 DNA: TGTGCCAGTAGCCGTCCTGGTGCAGGGGAGGAAGGAAACACCATATATTTT

J gene: TRBJ1-3
clone size: -
V gene: TRBV7-6
D gene: -
CDR3 protein: CASSLVPGSGNTIYF
CDR3 DNA: TGTGCCAGCAGCTTAGTTCCGGGCTCTGGAAACACCATATATTTT

J gene: TRBJ1-6
clone size: -
V gene: TRBV2
D gene: TRBD1
CDR3 protein: CASSARDRLTSPLHF
CDR3 DNA: TGTGCCAGCAGTGCCCGGGACAGGTTAACCTCACCCCTCCACTTT

J gene: TRBJ1-5
clone size: -
V gene: TRBV19
D gene: TRBD1
CDR3 protein: CASQPGGQGTNQPQHF
CDR3 DNA: TGTGCCAGCCAGCCGGGGGGACAGGGAACTAATCAGCCCCAGCATTTT

J gene: TRBJ1-5
clone size: -
V gene: TRBV30
D gene: -
CDR3 protein: CAWNGGLVNQPQHF
CDR3 DNA: TGTGCCTGGAATGGGGGTTTGGTCAATCAGCCCCAGCATTTT